This T cell receptor (beta chain) was obtained from a study of blood T cell repertoires in COVID-19. V was pared by 10 bases and J by 6 bases, with 19 bases between. CDR1 is MNHEY and CDR2 is SMNVEV in the germline V gene (reference sequence). The CDR3 covers 14 residues. TCRdb's table, derived via immunoSEQ multiplex PCR, lists solely in-frame clones and lacks some. The sample includes about 320,000 clones, 90% of them seen just once. This chain joins TRBV27 and TRBJ2-1, with D possibly matching TRBD2 (7 bases). Material: PBMCs or T cells enriched from blood (not recorded which). The clonotype comes from a woman aged 25 to 39 who had been exposed to COVID-19. CDR3 sequence reads: CATSEGGRFNEQFF. CDR3 nucleotide sequence: TGTGCCACCTCGGAGGGGGGGCGGTTCAATGAGCAGTTCTTC.